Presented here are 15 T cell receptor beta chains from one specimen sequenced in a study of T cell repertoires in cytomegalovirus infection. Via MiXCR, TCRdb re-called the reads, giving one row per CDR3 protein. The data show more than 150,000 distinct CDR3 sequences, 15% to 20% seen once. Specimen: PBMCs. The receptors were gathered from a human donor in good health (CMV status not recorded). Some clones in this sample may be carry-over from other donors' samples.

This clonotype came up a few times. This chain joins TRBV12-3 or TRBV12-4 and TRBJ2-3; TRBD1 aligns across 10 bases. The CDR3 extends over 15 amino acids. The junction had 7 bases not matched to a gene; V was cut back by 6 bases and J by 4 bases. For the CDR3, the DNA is TGTGCCAGCAGCCTGGGACAGGGGAATGCAGATACGCAGTATTTT. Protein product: CASSLGQGNADTQYF.

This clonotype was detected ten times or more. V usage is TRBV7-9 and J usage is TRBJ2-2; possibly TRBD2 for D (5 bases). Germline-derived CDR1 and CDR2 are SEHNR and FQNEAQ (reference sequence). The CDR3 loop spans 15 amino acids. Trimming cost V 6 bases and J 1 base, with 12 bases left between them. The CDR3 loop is CASRSDGMNTGELFF. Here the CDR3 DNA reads TGTGCCAGCAGGTCCGACGGGATGAACACCGGGGAGCTGTTTTTT.

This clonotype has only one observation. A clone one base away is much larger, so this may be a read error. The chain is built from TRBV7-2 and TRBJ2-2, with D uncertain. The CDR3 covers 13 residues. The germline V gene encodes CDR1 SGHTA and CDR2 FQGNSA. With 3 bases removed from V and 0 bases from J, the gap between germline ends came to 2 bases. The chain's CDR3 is CASSFTNTGELFF. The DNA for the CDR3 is TGTGCCAGCAGCTTTACGAACACCGGGGAGCTGTTTTTT.

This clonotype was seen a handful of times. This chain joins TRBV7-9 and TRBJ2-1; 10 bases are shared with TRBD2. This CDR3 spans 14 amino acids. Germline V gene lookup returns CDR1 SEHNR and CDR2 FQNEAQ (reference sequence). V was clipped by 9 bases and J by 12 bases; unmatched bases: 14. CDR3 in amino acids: CASERASGSTAQFF. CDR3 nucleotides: TGTGCCAGTGAGCGGGCTAGCGGGAGTACAGCGCAGTTCTTC.

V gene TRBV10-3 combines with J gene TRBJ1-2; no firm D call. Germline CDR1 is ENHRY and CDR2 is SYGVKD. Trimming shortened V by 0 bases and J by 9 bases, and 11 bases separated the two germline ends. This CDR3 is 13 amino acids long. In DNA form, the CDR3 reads TGTGCCATCAGTGAGTCGTCCGGGTTGAGCTACACCTTC. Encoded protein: CAISESSGLSYTF.

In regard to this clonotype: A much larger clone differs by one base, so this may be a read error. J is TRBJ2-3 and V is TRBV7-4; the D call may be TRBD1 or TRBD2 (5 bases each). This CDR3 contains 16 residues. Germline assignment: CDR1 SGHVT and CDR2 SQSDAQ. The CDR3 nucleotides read TGTACCAGCAGCTTAAGGGACCGTGAAAGCACAGATACGCAGTATTTT. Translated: CTSSLRDRESTDTQYF.

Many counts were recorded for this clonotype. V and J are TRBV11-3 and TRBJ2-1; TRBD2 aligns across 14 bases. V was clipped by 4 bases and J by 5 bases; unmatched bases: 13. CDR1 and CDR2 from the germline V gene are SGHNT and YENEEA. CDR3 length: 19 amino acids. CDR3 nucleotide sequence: TGTGCCAGCAGCTCATACACGGGACTAGCGGGAGTTTACAACAATGAGCAGTTCTTC. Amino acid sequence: CASSSYTGLAGVYNNEQFF.

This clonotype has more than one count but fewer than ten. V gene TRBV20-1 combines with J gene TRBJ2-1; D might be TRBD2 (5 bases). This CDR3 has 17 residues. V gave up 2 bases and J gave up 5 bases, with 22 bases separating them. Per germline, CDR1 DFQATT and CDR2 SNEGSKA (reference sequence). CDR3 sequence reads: CSARTPTSGYNDNEQFF. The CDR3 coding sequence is TGCAGTGCTAGAACCCCAACCAGCGGTTACAACGACAATGAGCAGTTCTTC.

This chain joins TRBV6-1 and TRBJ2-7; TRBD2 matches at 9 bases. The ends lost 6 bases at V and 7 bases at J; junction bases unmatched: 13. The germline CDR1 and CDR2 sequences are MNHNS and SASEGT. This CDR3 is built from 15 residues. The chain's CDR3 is CASRTGVAGVGEQYF. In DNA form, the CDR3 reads TGTGCCAGCAGAACCGGGGTAGCGGGAGTAGGGGAGCAGTACTTC.

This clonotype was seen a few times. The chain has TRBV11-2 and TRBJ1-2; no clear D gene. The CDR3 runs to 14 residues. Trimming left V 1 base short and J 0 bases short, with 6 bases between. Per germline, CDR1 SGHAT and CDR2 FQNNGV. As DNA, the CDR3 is TGTGCCAGCAGCTTAGGTCCTACTAACTATGGCTACACCTTC. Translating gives CASSLGPTNYGYTF. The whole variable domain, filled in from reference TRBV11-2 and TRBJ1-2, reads EAGVAQSPRYKIIEKRQSVAFWCNPISGHATLYWYQQILGQGPKLLIQFQNNGVVDDSQLPKDRFSAERLKGVDSTLKIQPAKLEDSAVYLCASSLGPTNYGYTFGSGTRLTVV.

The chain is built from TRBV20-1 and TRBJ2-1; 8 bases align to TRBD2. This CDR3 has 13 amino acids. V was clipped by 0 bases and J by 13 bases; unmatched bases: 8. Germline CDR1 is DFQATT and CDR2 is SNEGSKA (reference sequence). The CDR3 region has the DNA TGCAGTGCTAGAGAGCTAGCGGGCCCCCTACAGTTCTTC. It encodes CSARELAGPLQFF.

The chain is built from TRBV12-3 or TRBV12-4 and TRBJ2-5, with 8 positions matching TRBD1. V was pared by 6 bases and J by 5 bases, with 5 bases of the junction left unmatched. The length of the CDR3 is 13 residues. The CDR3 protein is CASRSDREETQYF. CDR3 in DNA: TGTGCCAGCAGATCGGACAGGGAGGAGACCCAGTACTTC.

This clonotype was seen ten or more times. The CDR3 here is CASSPIPLLRAFF. CDR3 nucleotide sequence: TGTGCCAGCAGTCCGATACCCTTGTTAAGAGCTTTCTTT. V and J are TRBV28 and TRBJ1-1; D gene unclear. This CDR3 contains 13 residues. In germline, CDR1 is MDHEN, CDR2 SYDVKM. V was clipped by 5 bases and J by 10 bases, with 17 bases between them.

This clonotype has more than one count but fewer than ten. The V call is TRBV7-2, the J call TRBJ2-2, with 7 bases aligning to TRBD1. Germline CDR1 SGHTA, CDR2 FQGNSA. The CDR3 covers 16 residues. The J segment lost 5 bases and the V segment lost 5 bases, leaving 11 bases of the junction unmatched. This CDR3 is CASSESGRQGTGELFF. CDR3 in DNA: TGTGCCAGCAGCGAGTCGGGGCGACAGGGTACCGGGGAGCTGTTTTTT.

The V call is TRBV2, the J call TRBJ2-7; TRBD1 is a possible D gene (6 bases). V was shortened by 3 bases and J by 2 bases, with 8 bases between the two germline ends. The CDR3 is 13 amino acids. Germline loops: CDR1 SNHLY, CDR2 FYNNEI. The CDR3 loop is CASSDGQPYEQYF. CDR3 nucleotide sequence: TGTGCCAGCAGTGACGGACAGCCCTACGAGCAGTACTTC.